This T cell receptor (beta chain) was obtained from a study of blood T cell repertoires in COVID-19. Study at large: From T cells, B-cell-depleted T cells, or PBMCs came the material, which was cDNA or gDNA.

Germline CDR1 reads SGHDT; CDR2 reads YYEEEE. V gave up 4 bases and J gave up 5 bases, with 19 bases separating them. The CDR3 has 17 residues. In the original workflow: Reference gene primers were amplified, and this amplification served to estimate nucleated cell counts. Sequencing was performed with immunoSEQ multiplex PCR; in TCRdb, only in-frame clones are kept and a portion is missing. V and J calls and clone size follow that table, whereas D and trimming were derived from the DNA. The sample lists 140,000 to 150,000 clones; 65% to 85% were seen once. This chain links TRBV5-6 with TRBJ2-6; the D gene is possibly TRBD2 (6 bases). This clonotype originated in a woman aged 50 to 60 with acute or convalescent COVID-19. The sequenced sample consisted of peripheral blood. The CDR3 sequence: CASSPGWEGGRANVLTF. The CDR3 DNA reads as TGTGCCAGCAGCCCGGGGTGGGAAGGAGGGAGGGCCAACGTCCTGACTTTC.